The source of this T cell receptor beta chain is a study of CD8+ T cells in alopecia areata. The study, taken as a whole, reports: Normal skin's resident alphabeta T cells are sequenced alongside lesional scalp T cells.

This clone was seen only once. Its antigen remains unknown. The germline CDR1 and CDR2 sequences are GTSNPN and SVGIG (reference sequence). V shed 1 base and J 3 bases; nucleotides not matched to a gene: 5. This CDR3 has 14 residues. Sequencing templates came from extracted RNA that was reverse transcribed into cDNA. Assay used: immunoSEQ multiplex PCR; TCRdb lists only in-frame clones, some missing. Among about 97,000 clones listed, roughly two fifths were seen once. The chain employs TRBV30 and TRBJ1-1; 7 positions agree with TRBD1. The origin of this receptor is a human donor with alopecia areata. Sequencing used CD4+ T cells sorted from blood. This CDR3 is CAWSGVRGDTEAFF. As DNA, the CDR3 is TGTGCCTGGAGTGGTGTCAGGGGGGACACTGAAGCTTTCTTT.